The subject of this entry is one TCR beta chain. The antigen remains undetermined. CDR1 is SGHRS and CDR2 is YFSETQ in the germline V gene. The V and J ends lost 4 bases and 2 bases respectively, with 10 bases between them. The CDR3 is 14 amino acids. This sample is part of a study of liver allograft versus peripheral blood T cells. Study in general: Recipients' peripheral blood T cell receptor repertoires were compared with those in transplanted livers.

TCRdb reprocessed the reads with MiXCR, giving one entry per CDR3 protein. The sample shows several thousand distinct CDR3 sequences, over 15% of them seen only once. Overall study results and limits: T cell receptor repertoires inside liver allografts reportedly differed from those in peripheral blood.

The V and J genes are TRBV5-1 and TRBJ1-5, with a weak D call TRBD1 (5 bases). This clonotype was sampled from a human patient who had a liver transplant. Some T cells may trace back to the graft donor. The CDR3 reads CASSPGGGNQPQHF. The CDR3, as DNA: TGCGCCAGCAGCCCTGGGGGGGGCAATCAGCCCCAGCATTTT.